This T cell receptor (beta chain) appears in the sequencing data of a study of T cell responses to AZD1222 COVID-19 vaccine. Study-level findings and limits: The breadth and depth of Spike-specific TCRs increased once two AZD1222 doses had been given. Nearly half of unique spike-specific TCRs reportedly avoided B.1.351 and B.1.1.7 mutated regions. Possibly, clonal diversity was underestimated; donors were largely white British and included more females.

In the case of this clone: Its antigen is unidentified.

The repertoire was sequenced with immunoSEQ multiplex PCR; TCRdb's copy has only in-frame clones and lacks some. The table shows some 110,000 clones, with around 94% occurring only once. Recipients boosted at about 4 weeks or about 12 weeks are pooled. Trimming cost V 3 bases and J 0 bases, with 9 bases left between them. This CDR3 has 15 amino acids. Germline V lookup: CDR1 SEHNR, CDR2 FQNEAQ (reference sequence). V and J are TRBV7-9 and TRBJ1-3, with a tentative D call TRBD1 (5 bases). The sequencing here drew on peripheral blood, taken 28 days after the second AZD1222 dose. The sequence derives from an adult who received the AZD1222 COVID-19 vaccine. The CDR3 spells CASSFRQYSGNTIYF. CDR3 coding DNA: TGTGCCAGCAGCTTTCGACAGTACTCTGGAAACACCATATATTTT. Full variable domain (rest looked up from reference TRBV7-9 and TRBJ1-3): DTGVSQNPRHKITKRGQNVTFRCDPISEHNRLYWYRQTLGQGPEFLTYFQNEAQLEKSRLLSDRFSAERPKGSFSTLEIQRTEQGDSAMYLCASSFRQYSGNTIYFGEGSWLTVV.